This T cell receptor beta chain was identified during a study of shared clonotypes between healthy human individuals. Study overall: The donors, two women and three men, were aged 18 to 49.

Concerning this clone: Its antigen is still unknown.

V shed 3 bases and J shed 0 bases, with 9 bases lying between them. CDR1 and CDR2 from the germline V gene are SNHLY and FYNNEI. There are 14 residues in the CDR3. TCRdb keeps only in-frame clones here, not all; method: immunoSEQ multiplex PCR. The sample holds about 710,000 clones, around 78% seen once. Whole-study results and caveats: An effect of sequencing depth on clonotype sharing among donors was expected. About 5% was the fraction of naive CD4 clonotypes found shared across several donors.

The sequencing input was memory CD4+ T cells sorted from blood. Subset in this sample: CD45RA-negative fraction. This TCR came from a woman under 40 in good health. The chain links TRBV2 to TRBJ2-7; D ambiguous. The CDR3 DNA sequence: TGTGCCAGCAGTGAGGGCTTGAGCTCCTACGAGCAGTACTTC. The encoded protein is CASSEGLSSYEQYF.